This T cell receptor (beta chain) was identified in a study of long-term antiretroviral therapy in people with HIV. Study-level findings and limits: CDR3 length ranges were narrower in HIV repertoires than in controls.

The V gene lost 2 bases and the J gene lost 4 bases, with 11 bases spanning the gap. This CDR3 region has 14 residues. Looked up from germline, CDR1 is MDHEN and CDR2 is SYDVKM. Comment on this clone: The antigen is undetermined.

Running of the v3.0 immunoSEQ assay took place at survey level. Assay used: immunoSEQ multiplex PCR; TCRdb lists only in-frame clones, some missing. The sample has about 43,000 clones; over 90% are singletons. V is TRBV28 and J is TRBJ1-2, with a tentative D call TRBD1 (6 bases). The source of this sequence is a man aged 30-40 years with HIV. The sample consisted of unsorted PBMCs, taken approximately 9.1 years after starting antiretroviral therapy. In DNA form, the CDR3 reads TGTGCCAGCAGTTTACCGGACAGCAGCTATGGCTACACCTTC. Translating gives CASSLPDSSYGYTF.